The source of this T cell receptor (beta chain) is a study of vaccination and CD4 T cells after COVID-19 (dated by TCRdb to the early 2020s). Some background on the complete study: Convalescent patients had a positive SARS-CoV-2 result on nasal swab PCR, and of these patients, some 10 had mild disease and one had severe disease. In the convalescent cohort there were six males and four females, among whom were two Hispanic individuals, seven Caucasians, two Asians and one multiracial person. Each participant got two doses of either the Pfizer-BioNTech BNT162b2 vaccine (n=8) or the Moderna mRNA-1273 vaccine (n=2). Post-COVID blood samples from convalescent patients were collected a median of approximately 100 days after diagnosis, with a range of roughly 35 to 180 days. The time from the second vaccine dose to post-vaccine blood sampling had a median of around 72 days and ranged from about 14 to 241 days. Culture stimuli were overlapping spike peptide pools from SARS-CoV-2 and from the common cold coronaviruses HCoV-NL63, HCoV-OC43 and HCoV-229E. Control cultures received a CEFX viral epitope pool as the positive control, an HIV-1 Nef peptide pool as the negative control, or no peptide. The spike-specific CD4+ TCR repertoire was compared before and after mRNA vaccination in 10 to 11 COVID-19 convalescent patients and a few infection-naive healthy vaccine recipients. Overall results and qualifications from the work: The number of convalescent patients in the study was relatively small, and the study did not examine early timepoints following natural infection. Among convalescent patients, a median around 86% of the SARS-CoV-2-reactive clones seen after vaccination appeared only after vaccination, which suggests priming specific to the vaccine. The median count of SARS-CoV-2-reactive clonotypes went up from some 23 after infection to 38 after vaccination, although the change was not significant. In convalescent patients, nearly all vaccine-specific clones (304 of 307) were found to be mono-reactive for SARS-CoV-2 spike rather than cross-reactive with common cold coronaviruses.

Details on this clonotype: The target of this receptor is not known. Base qualities are not recorded, but no much larger clone differs from it by a single base.

Library preparation was by PCR. DNA from cultured CD4+ T cells was subjected to TCR sequencing with the Oncomine TCR Beta short-read assay at the Johns Hopkins FTIC core. The QIAamp micro DNA kit was used to extract genomic DNA from the cultured CD4+ T cells. The Oncomine TCR Beta libraries from cultured CD4+ T cells were pooled using unique dual indexes and then sequenced on an Illumina iSeq 100. In the authors' own workflow: Non-productive sequences were filtered out, and CDR3s that did not start with C, did not end with F or W, or were shorter than 7 amino acids were discarded. Antigen-specific clonotypes were identified using the MANAFEST web application through comparison of peptide-stimulated wells with reference and other culture wells. To be called positive, a clone needed an FDR below 0.05, an odds ratio above 5, and a productive frequency above 0.1% in at least two of three replicate wells. Cross-reactive clonotypes were defined as significantly expanded in both SARS-CoV-2 spike wells and at least one common cold coronavirus spike condition. CDR3 homology was assessed with Levenshtein distances (stringdist) and unrooted phylogenetic trees (ape) in R version 3.6.1. TCRdb's own reprocessing of the public reads used fastp at Q25 and MiXCR and kept productive beta chains. Every CDR3 protein is listed once, alongside the most common genes and DNA of its rows. It is TCRdb's table, rather than the study itself, that gives the V and J calls and clone size. In all, the sample holds over 8,500 distinct CDR3 sequences, and 40% to 50% of those were seen once. Roughly 30% of the sample is taken by the ten largest.

Explained via the paper, the treatment or condition label denotes: roughly ten-day PBMC culture with coronavirus spike peptide pools or control peptides (ViraFEST assay). The study used the ViraFEST assay, which expanded antigen-specific T cells with peptide pools and then identified expanded clonotypes by TCR sequencing. The positive SARS-CoV-2 PCR tests of the convalescent patients were dated from March to December 2020, before the Alpha, Beta and Delta variants emerged in the United States. PBMCs were cultured at around 2.2 million per well in IMDM supplemented with 5% human AB serum and 10 IU/ml IL-2, with approximately 9.5 ug/ml peptide pools added. Half of the culture medium was replaced with fresh IL-2-containing medium on days 3 and 7. CD4+ T cells were isolated after approximately ten days of culture through negative selection using the EasySep CD4+ T cell isolation kit. Ficoll-Paque Plus gradient centrifugation was used to isolate PBMCs from whole blood, and the isolated PBMCs were then either used fresh or cryopreserved at -140C. In general, triplicate wells were set up for every culture condition.

CDR1 and CDR2 (SEHNR, FQNEAQ) derive from the germline V gene (reference sequence). Between the V and J ends, shortened by 6 bases and 9 bases respectively, the junction contains 8 bases. From the cysteine through the phenylalanine, the CDR3 covers 10 amino acids. The only DNA kept is the CDR3, 30 bases in frame from the first base. The sequencing sample was made of CD4+ T cells from blood, cultured in vitro. The receptor was derived from a human donor who had recovered from COVID-19. Recombination linked TRBV7-9 to TRBJ2-5, with no confident D gene call. The DNA sequence reads TGTGCCAGCAGTTCCGCGGCCCAGTACTTC. The encoded protein is CASSSAAQYF.